Described below is a single T cell receptor beta chain sequence and its context. The CDR3 runs 12 residues. The V gene lost 4 bases and the J gene lost 6 bases, with 6 bases spanning the gap. In germline, CDR1 is LGHDT, CDR2 YNNKEL (reference sequence). The data were taken from a study of T cell responses to AZD1222 COVID-19 vaccine. TCRdb's copy holds only in-frame clones and misses some; the assay was immunoSEQ multiplex PCR. The top ten hold around 4.4% of the sample, which has approximately 70,000 clones, roughly 91% seen once. The receptor comes from an adult who received the MenACWY meningococcal vaccine as a control. The chain links TRBV3-1 (or the pseudogene TRBV3-2) to TRBJ1-4; D ambiguous. The starting material was peripheral blood, obtained 28 days after the second dose of the MenACWY control vaccine. CDR3 in amino acids: CASSPEHEKLFF. In DNA, the CDR3 is TGTGCCAGCAGCCCCGAGCATGAAAAACTGTTTTTT.